This is a list of T cell receptor beta chains from one sample in a study of T cell repertoires in ileal Crohn's disease. The assay was immunoSEQ multiplex PCR, and TCRdb's table has in-frame clones only and misses some. The sample holds 15,000 or so clones, around four fifths seen once. The sequencing input was ileal tissue. The receptors stem from an adult with Crohn's disease. Each CDR3 is given with its conserved first and last residue. Each record gives: clone size, J gene, V gene, D gene, CDR3 DNA, CDR3 protein. A D gene is named only where the DNA matches it firmly. The size entry is marked missing in some rows and otherwise reads once, few, many or a size class.

clone size: .; J gene: TRBJ2-1; V gene: TRBV29-1; D gene: TRBD1; CDR3 DNA: TGCAGCCTACTGGGGGCAGGGGGACACGGTGAGCAGTTCTTC; CDR3 protein: CSLLGAGGHGEQFF
clone size: .; J gene: TRBJ2-1; V gene: TRBV4-2; D gene: TRBD2; CDR3 DNA: TGTGCCAGCAGCCCCGGACTAGCGGAGAGCTCCTACAATGAGCAGTTCTTC; CDR3 protein: CASSPGLAESSYNEQFF
clone size: .; J gene: TRBJ1-5; V gene: TRBV19; D gene: .; CDR3 DNA: TGTGCCAGTAGTATAGACCGGGGTGGCAATCAGCCCCAGCATTTT; CDR3 protein: CASSIDRGGNQPQHF
clone size: once; J gene: TRBJ1-6; V gene: TRBV18; D gene: .; CDR3 DNA: TGTGCCAGCTCAACGCCTACAGGGCCAGGTTCACCCCTCCACTTT; CDR3 protein: CASSTPTGPGSPLHF
clone size: .; J gene: TRBJ2-7; V gene: TRBV30; D gene: .; CDR3 DNA: TGTGCCTGGAGTGTGTATCGCGTGTCCGAGCAGTACTTC; CDR3 protein: CAWSVYRVSEQYF
clone size: .; J gene: TRBJ1-4; V gene: TRBV7-2; D gene: .; CDR3 DNA: TGTGCCAGCAGCTTAGGACAGGAGGCAGGAAAACTGTTTTTT; CDR3 protein: CASSLGQEAGKLFF
clone size: .; J gene: TRBJ2-7; V gene: TRBV19; D gene: TRBD1; CDR3 DNA: TGTGCCAGTAGCAGACAGGGGCTCTACGAGCAGTACTTC; CDR3 protein: CASSRQGLYEQYF
clone size: .; J gene: TRBJ2-1; V gene: TRBV4-3; D gene: TRBD2; CDR3 DNA: TGCGCCAGCAGCCAACGGGGGACTAGCGGGGGGCGGTACAATGAGCAGTTCTTC; CDR3 protein: CASSQRGTSGGRYNEQFF
clone size: .; J gene: TRBJ1-4; V gene: TRBV4-1; D gene: .; CDR3 DNA: TGCGCCAGCAGCCCCATACCGGCAGGGGTGGGTGAAAAACTGTTTTTT; CDR3 protein: CASSPIPAGVGEKLFF
clone size: .; J gene: TRBJ2-1; V gene: TRBV18; D gene: TRBD1; CDR3 DNA: TGTGCCAGCTCACCAAACCAGGGGGCCCTATATTCCTACAATGAGCAGTTCTTC; CDR3 protein: CASSPNQGALYSYNEQFF
clone size: .; J gene: TRBJ2-6; V gene: TRBV5-1; D gene: TRBD1; CDR3 DNA: TGCGCCAGCAGCTATGGACAGGCTGGGGCCAACGTCCTGACTTTC; CDR3 protein: CASSYGQAGANVLTF
clone size: .; J gene: TRBJ2-3; V gene: TRBV9; D gene: TRBD2; CDR3 DNA: TGTGCCAGCAGCAAGGGACTAGCGGGGCCAGATACGCAGTATTTT; CDR3 protein: CASSKGLAGPDTQYF
clone size: few; J gene: TRBJ2-2; V gene: TRBV11-3; D gene: TRBD2; CDR3 DNA: TGTGCCAGCAGACCACTAGCGGGGGCCGACACCGGGGAGCTGTTTTTT; CDR3 protein: CASRPLAGADTGELFF
clone size: .; J gene: TRBJ2-1; V gene: TRBV7-2; D gene: TRBD2; CDR3 DNA: TGTGCCAGCACCGCGGGGGGGCCTATCAATGAGCAGTTCTTC; CDR3 protein: CASTAGGPINEQFF
clone size: once; J gene: TRBJ2-5; V gene: TRBV6-5; D gene: TRBD1; CDR3 DNA: TGTGCCAGCAAGACAGGGTACGAGACCCAGTACTTC; CDR3 protein: CASKTGYETQYF
clone size: .; J gene: TRBJ1-1; V gene: TRBV2; D gene: .; CDR3 DNA: TGTGCCAGCAGTGTGTCGCAGGTCACTGAAGCTTTCTTT; CDR3 protein: CASSVSQVTEAFF
clone size: .; J gene: TRBJ1-6; V gene: TRBV7-3; D gene: TRBD1; CDR3 DNA: TGTGCCAGCAGCCAACGGGGTGGACAGGGTTGGAATTCACCCCTCCACTTT; CDR3 protein: CASSQRGGQGWNSPLHF
clone size: .; J gene: TRBJ1-5; V gene: TRBV5-1; D gene: .; CDR3 DNA: TGCGCCAGCAGCTTGGACAGTAGCAATCAGCCCCAGCATTTT; CDR3 protein: CASSLDSSNQPQHF
clone size: few; J gene: TRBJ1-1; V gene: TRBV4-3; D gene: .; CDR3 DNA: TGCGCCAGCAGCCAGGCATTCAGGTTCACTGAAGCTTTCTTT; CDR3 protein: CASSQAFRFTEAFF
clone size: .; J gene: TRBJ2-6; V gene: TRBV7-2; D gene: .; CDR3 DNA: TGTGCCAGCAGCTTACGAGATGGGGCCAACGTCCTGACTTTC; CDR3 protein: CASSLRDGANVLTF